This T cell receptor beta chain was profiled in a study of blood T cell repertoires in COVID-19. The wider study: COVID-19 samples, acute and convalescent, were from the United States, Italy and Spain.

Sequenced by immunoSEQ multiplex PCR; TCRdb stores in-frame clones only, minus some. Of tens of thousands of clones in the sample, 75% to 90% were seen once. Germline loops: CDR1 LNHDA, CDR2 SQIVND (reference sequence). Trimming left V 7 bases short and J 4 bases short, with 16 bases between. The CDR3 totals 15 residues. The sequencing input was peripheral blood. This clonotype originated in a man between 60 and 75 years old with active COVID-19. V gene TRBV19 combines with J gene TRBJ2-2; D is unclear. CDR3 nucleotides: TGTGCCAGTAAGCGCGCTGCCCCCTCCACCGGGGAGCTGTTTTTT. It encodes CASKRAAPSTGELFF.